This T cell receptor beta chain was recorded in a study of T cell responses to AZD1222 COVID-19 vaccine. The V gene end was trimmed by 5 bases and the J gene end by 3 bases; junction bases not matched to a gene: 7. The CDR3 has 14 amino acids. Per the germline V gene, CDR1 is MNHEY and CDR2 is SVGEGT. Method: immunoSEQ multiplex PCR; TCRdb's copy keeps in-frame clones and lacks some. The data hold some 120,000 clones, with 90% observed a single time. In the case of this clone: What it binds is unknown.

Overall study results and limits: Just a handful of people given AZD1222 tested seropositive at baseline. At 160-218 and 743-854, vaccine-associated CD4 TCRs were dominant, and they spanned spike. No repertoire was sampled before or during the peak T cell response, only after it. Donors in the cohort were predominantly white British and more often female, and clonal diversity was possibly underestimated.

This material consisted of peripheral blood, taken on day 0 of MenACWY control vaccination. The V and J genes are TRBV6-2 or TRBV6-3 and TRBJ2-7; TRBD2 agrees at 7 bases. The TCR comes from an adult in good health. The DNA of the CDR3 is TGTGCCAGCAGTCCCGGGGGGAAGGGCTACGAGCAGTACTTC. This sequence encodes CASSPGGKGYEQYF.